The rows below give T cell receptor beta chains drawn from one sample of a study of T cells in Graves' hyperthyroidism and ophthalmopathy. TCRdb reanalysed the multiplex PCR reads using MiXCR and keeps one entry per CDR3 protein. The sample has more than 300,000 distinct CDR3 sequences; approximately 15% are singletons. The specimen sequenced was blood. Receptors originate from a woman in her fifties or sixties with Graves' hyperthyroidism. Both conserved end residues are part of each CDR3. Each record gives: CDR3 length, D gene, V gene, J gene, clone size, CDR3 DNA, CDR3 protein. The D gene is left open where the match is weak. For some rows the clone size is stated as once, few or many, or as a class when expanded; others skip it.

len: 16; d_gene: TRBD1; v_gene: TRBV6-2/TRBV6-3; j_gene: TRBJ1-1; abundance: many; CDR3nt: TGTGCCAGCAGTTACTCGGAGGACAGGGGCGGCACTGAAGCTTTCTTT; CDR3aa: CASSYSEDRGGTEAFF
len: 14; d_gene: NA; v_gene: TRBV5-4; j_gene: TRBJ2-7; abundance: many; CDR3nt: TGTGCCAGCAGCTTGGATCCGAAAGGTTACGAGCAGTACTTC; CDR3aa: CASSLDPKGYEQYF
len: 17; d_gene: TRBD2; v_gene: TRBV3-1; j_gene: TRBJ2-1; abundance: NA; CDR3nt: TGTGCCAGCAGCCAGGCACTAGCGGGAGGGGGTGTGAATGAGCAGTTCTTC; CDR3aa: CASSQALAGGGVNEQFF
len: 15; d_gene: NA; v_gene: TRBV29-1; j_gene: TRBJ1-5; abundance: NA; CDR3nt: TGCAGCCCTACGGAGGGGAGGAGAGGGTATGAGCCCCAGCATTTT; CDR3aa: CSPTEGRRGYEPQHF
len: 14; d_gene: NA; v_gene: TRBV5-4; j_gene: TRBJ1-1; abundance: NA; CDR3nt: TGTGCCAGCGGTCAGGGGTTGGGGAACACTGAAGCTTTCTTT; CDR3aa: CASGQGLGNTEAFF
len: 14; d_gene: NA; v_gene: TRBV7-8; j_gene: TRBJ2-7; abundance: many; CDR3nt: TGTGCCAGCAGCTTGCGCCGAGCTGGGGGCGAGCAGTACTTC; CDR3aa: CASSLRRAGGEQYF
len: 14; d_gene: NA; v_gene: TRBV30; j_gene: TRBJ1-2; abundance: many; CDR3nt: TGTGCCTGGAGTGATGAGGGGATGGCGTATGGCTACACCTTC; CDR3aa: CAWSDEGMAYGYTF
len: 14; d_gene: NA; v_gene: TRBV13; j_gene: TRBJ2-7; abundance: many; CDR3nt: TGTGCCAGCAGCTTAGGGACAGACGCATACGAGCAGTACTTC; CDR3aa: CASSLGTDAYEQYF
len: 15; d_gene: NA; v_gene: TRBV19; j_gene: TRBJ1-1; abundance: NA; CDR3nt: TGTGCCAGTAGTTTCGGGGCAAGAGGGAACACTGAAGCTTTCTTT; CDR3aa: CASSFGARGNTEAFF
len: 15; d_gene: TRBD1; v_gene: TRBV28; j_gene: TRBJ2-1; abundance: NA; CDR3nt: TGTGCCAGCAGGACTGGACAGGGAATTCGGAATGAGCAGTTCTTC; CDR3aa: CASRTGQGIRNEQFF
len: 18; d_gene: NA; v_gene: TRBV11-3; j_gene: TRBJ2-6; abundance: few; CDR3nt: TGTGCCAGCAGCTTAGGGGGCAGTTCCTTCTCTGGGGCCAACGTCCTGACTTTC; CDR3aa: CASSLGGSSFSGANVLTF
len: 13; d_gene: NA; v_gene: TRBV3-1; j_gene: TRBJ1-5; abundance: many; CDR3nt: TGTGCCAGCTCACAAGCAGGGAATCAGCCCCAGCATTTT; CDR3aa: CASSQAGNQPQHF
len: 16; d_gene: TRBD2; v_gene: TRBV5-1; j_gene: TRBJ2-1; abundance: NA; CDR3nt: TGCGCCAGCAGCTTGTTTGGGGGGGATGACTACAATGAGCAGTTCTTC; CDR3aa: CASSLFGGDDYNEQFF
len: 11; d_gene: NA; v_gene: TRBV10-3; j_gene: TRBJ1-5; abundance: few; CDR3nt: TGTGCCAGCATGGACAATCAGCCCCAGCATTTT; CDR3aa: CASMDNQPQHF
len: 14; d_gene: NA; v_gene: TRBV2; j_gene: TRBJ2-3; abundance: many; CDR3nt: TGTGCCAGCAGTGAAAGAGGCATCACAGATACGCAGTATTTT; CDR3aa: CASSERGITDTQYF
len: 16; d_gene: NA; v_gene: TRBV6-5; j_gene: TRBJ1-6; abundance: once; CDR3nt: TGTGCCAGCAGTTACAGTCCCCAGGCATTTGGTTCACCCCTCCACTTT; CDR3aa: CASSYSPQAFGSPLHF
len: 15; d_gene: NA; v_gene: TRBV6-1; j_gene: TRBJ2-3; abundance: many; CDR3nt: TGTGCCAGCACAAAGAGGGGACTTTCCACAGATACGCAGTATTTT; CDR3aa: CASTKRGLSTDTQYF
len: 14; d_gene: NA; v_gene: TRBV7-3; j_gene: TRBJ2-1; abundance: many; CDR3nt: TGTGCCAGCAGCGACGCCTCGGGGCGGAATGAGCAGTTCTTC; CDR3aa: CASSDASGRNEQFF
len: 16; d_gene: NA; v_gene: TRBV5-1; j_gene: TRBJ1-5; abundance: NA; CDR3nt: TGCGCCAGCAGCTTGGTGGGCAGCTATAGCAATCAGCCCCAGCATTTT; CDR3aa: CASSLVGSYSNQPQHF
len: 15; d_gene: NA; v_gene: TRBV12-3/TRBV12-4; j_gene: TRBJ2-2; abundance: many; CDR3nt: TGTGCCAGCAGTTTTCGTACACCGAACACCGGGGAGCTGTTTTTT; CDR3aa: CASSFRTPNTGELFF
len: 14; d_gene: NA; v_gene: TRBV5-1; j_gene: TRBJ2-7; abundance: many; CDR3nt: TGCGCCAGCAGCGGGGGACTGAACTCCTACGAGCAGTACTTC; CDR3aa: CASSGGLNSYEQYF
len: 13; d_gene: NA; v_gene: TRBV20-1; j_gene: TRBJ1-5; abundance: NA; CDR3nt: TGCAGTGTAAGCACAGCAGTCAATCAGCCCCAGCATTTT; CDR3aa: CSVSTAVNQPQHF